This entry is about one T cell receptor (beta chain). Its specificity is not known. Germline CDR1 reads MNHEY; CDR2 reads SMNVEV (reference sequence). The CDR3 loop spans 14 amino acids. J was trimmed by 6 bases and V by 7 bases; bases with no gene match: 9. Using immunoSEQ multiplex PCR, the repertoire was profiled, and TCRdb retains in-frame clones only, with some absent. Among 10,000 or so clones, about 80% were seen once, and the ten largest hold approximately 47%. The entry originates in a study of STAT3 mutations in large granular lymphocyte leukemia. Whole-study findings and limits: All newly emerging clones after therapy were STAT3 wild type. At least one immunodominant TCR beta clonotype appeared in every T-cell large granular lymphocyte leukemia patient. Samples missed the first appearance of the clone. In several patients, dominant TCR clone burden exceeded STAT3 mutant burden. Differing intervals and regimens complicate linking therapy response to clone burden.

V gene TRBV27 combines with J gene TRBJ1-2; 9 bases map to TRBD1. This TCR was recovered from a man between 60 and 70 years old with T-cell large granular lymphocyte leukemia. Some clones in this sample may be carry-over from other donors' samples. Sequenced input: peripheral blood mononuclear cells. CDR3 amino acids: CASNKTGGSHGYTF. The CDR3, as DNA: TGTGCCAGCAACAAGACAGGGGGGAGCCATGGCTACACCTTC.